This T cell receptor beta chain was profiled in a study of cytomegalovirus exposure and HLA in healthy donors. Sequencing was performed with immunoSEQ multiplex PCR; in TCRdb, only in-frame clones are kept and a portion is missing. The sample shows over 150,000 clones, 86% of them seen only once. Trimming pared 4 bases from V and 0 bases from J, leaving 16 bases between. Germline values: CDR1 SNHLY, CDR2 FYNNEI. This CDR3 is built from 16 residues. Input material: PBMCs. The chain combines TRBV2 with TRBJ2-7, with D tentatively TRBD2 (6 bases). The clonotype originates from a young woman in good health and CMV-seronegative. In nucleotides, the CDR3 is TGTGCCAGCAGTGGGTGGATCGGGGGAGACTCCTACGAGCAGTACTTC. Translated, it gives CASSGWIGGDSYEQYF.